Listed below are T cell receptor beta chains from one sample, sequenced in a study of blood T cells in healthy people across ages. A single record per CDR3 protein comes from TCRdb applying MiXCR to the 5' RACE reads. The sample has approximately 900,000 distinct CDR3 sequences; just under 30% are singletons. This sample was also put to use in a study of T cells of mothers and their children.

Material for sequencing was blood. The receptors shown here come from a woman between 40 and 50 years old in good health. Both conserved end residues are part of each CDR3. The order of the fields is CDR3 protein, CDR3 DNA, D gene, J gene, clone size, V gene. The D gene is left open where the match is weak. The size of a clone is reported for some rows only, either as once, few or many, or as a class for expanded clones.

CDR3aa: CASSVGAGYYEQYF; CDR3nt: TGTGCCAGCAGTGTGGGGGCGGGGTACTACGAGCAGTACTTC; d_gene: -; j_gene: TRBJ2-7; abundance: -; v_gene: TRBV2
CDR3aa: CASEPGISNQPQHF; CDR3nt: TGTGCCAGTGAGCCAGGGATTAGCAATCAGCCCCAGCATTTT; d_gene: -; j_gene: TRBJ1-5; abundance: -; v_gene: TRBV28
CDR3aa: CASSSWGIAFF; CDR3nt: TGTGCCAGCAGCTCGTGGGGGATTGCTTTCTTT; d_gene: -; j_gene: TRBJ1-1; abundance: few; v_gene: TRBV7-9
CDR3aa: CASSLPWVSEQYF; CDR3nt: TGTGCCAGCAGTCTCCCATGGGTCTCCGAGCAGTACTTC; d_gene: -; j_gene: TRBJ2-7; abundance: -; v_gene: TRBV28
CDR3aa: CASSIRLAGGQSDTQYF; CDR3nt: TGTGCCAGCAGCATTCGTCTAGCGGGGGGGCAGTCAGATACGCAGTATTTT; d_gene: TRBD2; j_gene: TRBJ2-3; abundance: -; v_gene: TRBV5-5
CDR3aa: CASSAQREKLFF; CDR3nt: TGTGCCAGCAGTGCCCAGCGGGAAAAACTGTTTTTT; d_gene: -; j_gene: TRBJ1-4; abundance: -; v_gene: TRBV28
CDR3aa: CSASRGGGPDTQYF; CDR3nt: TGCAGTGCTAGCCGCGGGGGGGGACCAGATACGCAGTATTTT; d_gene: TRBD2; j_gene: TRBJ2-3; abundance: few; v_gene: TRBV20-1
CDR3aa: CASSELGTGGSKQYF; CDR3nt: TGTGCCAGCAGTGAGCTTGGGACAGGGGGTTCGAAGCAGTACTTC; d_gene: TRBD1; j_gene: TRBJ2-7; abundance: -; v_gene: TRBV25-1
CDR3aa: CASSLPGKNEQYF; CDR3nt: TGTGCTAGCAGCTTACCAGGGAAGAATGAGCAGTACTTC; d_gene: -; j_gene: TRBJ2-5; abundance: -; v_gene: TRBV7-7
CDR3aa: CASRGTVWANEQFF; CDR3nt: TGTGCCAGCCGCGGCACAGTTTGGGCCAATGAGCAGTTCTTC; d_gene: -; j_gene: TRBJ2-1; abundance: many; v_gene: TRBV6-2/TRBV6-3
CDR3aa: CASSLDGQKQETQYF; CDR3nt: TGCGCCAGCAGCTTGGATGGACAGAAACAAGAGACCCAGTACTTC; d_gene: -; j_gene: TRBJ2-5; abundance: few; v_gene: TRBV5-1
CDR3aa: CASSLAGGADAQYF; CDR3nt: TGTGCCAGCAGTTTAGCGGGGGGAGCAGATGCGCAGTATTTT; d_gene: -; j_gene: TRBJ2-3; abundance: -; v_gene: TRBV12-3/TRBV12-4
CDR3aa: CASSDREDGYTF; CDR3nt: TGCGCCAGCTCCGACAGGGAGGATGGCTACACCTTC; d_gene: TRBD1; j_gene: TRBJ1-2; abundance: once; v_gene: TRBV5-1
CDR3aa: CASSLLDWGSSYEQYF; CDR3nt: TGTGCCAGCAGCTTACTTGATTGGGGTAGCTCCTACGAGCAGTACTTC; d_gene: -; j_gene: TRBJ2-7; abundance: few; v_gene: TRBV7-9
CDR3aa: CAGSQGARGTQYF; CDR3nt: TGCGCCGGCAGCCAGGGAGCTCGCGGGACCCAGTACTTC; d_gene: -; j_gene: TRBJ2-5; abundance: -; v_gene: TRBV5-1
CDR3aa: CVSSPSTGTGYNEQFF; CDR3nt: TGCGTCAGCAGCCCCTCCACAGGGACCGGGTACAATGAGCAGTTCTTC; d_gene: -; j_gene: TRBJ2-1; abundance: few; v_gene: TRBV5-1
CDR3aa: CASSAREISYNEQFF; CDR3nt: TGTGCCAGCAGCGCGAGGGAAATCTCCTACAATGAGCAGTTCTTC; d_gene: -; j_gene: TRBJ2-1; abundance: -; v_gene: TRBV11-1
CDR3aa: CSAISEPEAFF; CDR3nt: TGCAGTGCTATCTCTGAGCCTGAAGCTTTCTTT; d_gene: -; j_gene: TRBJ1-1; abundance: -; v_gene: TRBV20-1
CDR3aa: CAISGDRGSREQYF; CDR3nt: TGTGCCATCAGTGGGGACAGGGGGTCACGAGAGCAGTACTTC; d_gene: TRBD1; j_gene: TRBJ2-5; abundance: many; v_gene: TRBV10-3
CDR3aa: CRLLGNLGITEAFF; CDR3nt: TGCAGACTCTTAGGGAACCTAGGGATAACTGAAGCTTTCTTT; d_gene: -; j_gene: TRBJ1-1; abundance: -; v_gene: TRBV20-1
CDR3aa: CASSQDSGLGLYNEQFF; CDR3nt: TGCGCCAGCAGCCAAGATTCCGGACTTGGACTTTACAATGAGCAGTTCTTC; d_gene: -; j_gene: TRBJ2-1; abundance: few; v_gene: TRBV4-1
CDR3aa: CASAAGQTYNEQFF; CDR3nt: TGTGCCAGCGCGGCCGGGCAGACTTACAATGAGCAGTTCTTC; d_gene: -; j_gene: TRBJ2-1; abundance: many; v_gene: TRBV27
CDR3aa: CASGTGGPGNTIYF; CDR3nt: TGTGCCAGCGGGACAGGAGGGCCTGGAAACACCATATATTTT; d_gene: TRBD1; j_gene: TRBJ1-3; abundance: -; v_gene: TRBV6-5
CDR3aa: CASNRGEEAFF; CDR3nt: TGTGCCAGCAATCGGGGGGAAGAAGCTTTCTTT; d_gene: -; j_gene: TRBJ1-1; abundance: -; v_gene: TRBV6-5
CDR3aa: CAISGSGGANTQYF; CDR3nt: TGTGCCATCAGTGGGAGCGGGGGGGCAAATACGCAGTATTTT; d_gene: TRBD2; j_gene: TRBJ2-3; abundance: -; v_gene: TRBV10-3
CDR3aa: CASSLGSASVNEQFF; CDR3nt: TGTGCCAGCAGCTTAGGGTCTGCTAGCGTCAATGAGCAGTTCTTC; d_gene: -; j_gene: TRBJ2-1; abundance: -; v_gene: TRBV7-9
CDR3aa: CSASTRDSKNYNEQFF; CDR3nt: TGCAGTGCTAGTACCCGGGACAGCAAGAACTACAATGAGCAGTTCTTC; d_gene: TRBD1; j_gene: TRBJ2-1; abundance: many; v_gene: TRBV20-1
CDR3aa: CASSPSDDEGNIQYF; CDR3nt: TGTGCCAGCAGCCCTTCGGACGATGAGGGTAACATTCAGTACTTC; d_gene: -; j_gene: TRBJ2-4; abundance: -; v_gene: TRBV3-1
CDR3aa: CASSFWGLAGIGEQFF; CDR3nt: TGTGCCAGCAGTTTCTGGGGCCTAGCGGGGATTGGTGAGCAGTTCTTC; d_gene: TRBD2; j_gene: TRBJ2-1; abundance: few; v_gene: TRBV27
CDR3aa: CASSPGGGSEQYF; CDR3nt: TGTGCCAGCAGTCCCGGTGGGGGAAGCGAGCAGTACTTC; d_gene: -; j_gene: TRBJ2-7; abundance: once; v_gene: TRBV28
CDR3aa: CASSSRTSGGTGELFF; CDR3nt: TGTGCCAGCAGCTCACGGACTAGCGGGGGCACCGGGGAGCTGTTTTTT; d_gene: TRBD2; j_gene: TRBJ2-2; abundance: -; v_gene: TRBV7-9
CDR3aa: CASSSKRSGDTQYF; CDR3nt: TGTGCCAGCAGTTCCAAACGATCAGGGGATACGCAGTATTTT; d_gene: -; j_gene: TRBJ2-3; abundance: -; v_gene: TRBV27
CDR3aa: CASSYSTFYGYTF; CDR3nt: TGTGCCAGCAGTTACTCGACCTTCTATGGCTACACCTTC; d_gene: -; j_gene: TRBJ1-2; abundance: many; v_gene: TRBV6-5
CDR3aa: CASSLEGTGRGTQFF; CDR3nt: TGTGCCAGCAGCTTAGAAGGGACAGGTCGGGGGACCCAGTTCTTC; d_gene: TRBD1; j_gene: TRBJ2-1; abundance: -; v_gene: TRBV7-6
CDR3aa: CASSTEPLGLYEQYF; CDR3nt: TGTGCCAGCAGTACGGAACCCCTGGGTCTCTACGAGCAGTACTTC; d_gene: -; j_gene: TRBJ2-7; abundance: many; v_gene: TRBV12-3/TRBV12-4
CDR3aa: CASSLGQEYNEQFF; CDR3nt: TGTGCCAGCAGCTTGGGACAGGAGTACAATGAGCAGTTCTTC; d_gene: TRBD1; j_gene: TRBJ2-1; abundance: many; v_gene: TRBV7-2
CDR3aa: CASKDRVMETQYF; CDR3nt: TGTGCCAGCAAAGATAGGGTCATGGAGACCCAGTACTTC; d_gene: -; j_gene: TRBJ2-5; abundance: -; v_gene: TRBV13
CDR3aa: CASSLYAGTGSYEQYF; CDR3nt: TGTGCCAGCAGCCTCTACGCCGGGACAGGGTCCTACGAGCAGTACTTC; d_gene: TRBD1; j_gene: TRBJ2-7; abundance: many; v_gene: TRBV7-6
CDR3aa: CASTKSPGKSSTGTQYF; CDR3nt: TGTGCTAGCACCAAGTCCCCGGGGAAATCTAGTACAGGTACGCAGTATTTT; d_gene: -; j_gene: TRBJ2-3; abundance: few; v_gene: TRBV7-7
CDR3aa: CAISQGSDTEAFF; CDR3nt: TGTGCCATCAGTCAGGGGTCTGACACTGAAGCTTTCTTT; d_gene: -; j_gene: TRBJ1-1; abundance: many; v_gene: TRBV10-3
CDR3aa: CASSLDRTSPKEKLFF; CDR3nt: TGTGCCAGCAGCTTAGACCGGACATCTCCCAAAGAAAAACTGTTTTTT; d_gene: -; j_gene: TRBJ1-4; abundance: -; v_gene: TRBV7-9
CDR3aa: CASKARGRGLALGTDTQYF; CDR3nt: TGTGCCAGCAAGGCGCGTGGGAGGGGACTAGCGTTGGGCACAGATACGCAGTATTTT; d_gene: TRBD2; j_gene: TRBJ2-3; abundance: few; v_gene: TRBV12-3/TRBV12-4
CDR3aa: CASSKSFGQGNTEAFF; CDR3nt: TGTGCCAGCAGTAAATCTTTCGGACAGGGAAACACTGAAGCTTTCTTT; d_gene: TRBD1; j_gene: TRBJ1-1; abundance: -; v_gene: TRBV6-2/TRBV6-3
CDR3aa: CASSEVTGYEQYF; CDR3nt: TGTGCCAGCAGCGAGGTAACCGGCTACGAGCAGTACTTC; d_gene: -; j_gene: TRBJ2-7; abundance: few; v_gene: TRBV6-2/TRBV6-3
CDR3aa: CATSRVPDRTNEKLFF; CDR3nt: TGTGCCACCAGCAGAGTTCCGGACAGAACTAATGAAAAACTGTTTTTT; d_gene: -; j_gene: TRBJ1-4; abundance: -; v_gene: TRBV15
CDR3aa: CASSLVPLNTEAFF; CDR3nt: TGTGCCAGCAGCTTAGTTCCACTGAACACTGAAGCTTTCTTT; d_gene: -; j_gene: TRBJ1-1; abundance: -; v_gene: TRBV11-2
CDR3aa: CAGSPTGRANEQYF; CDR3nt: TGTGCCGGCAGCCCCACAGGGAGGGCCAACGAGCAGTACTTC; d_gene: -; j_gene: TRBJ2-7; abundance: few; v_gene: TRBV7-3
CDR3aa: CASSLYALEGMKNNEQFF; CDR3nt: TGTGCCAGCAGCTTATATGCTCTTGAGGGGATGAAAAACAATGAGCAGTTCTTC; d_gene: -; j_gene: TRBJ2-1; abundance: few; v_gene: TRBV11-2
CDR3aa: CASSSTGTSDINEQFF; CDR3nt: TGTGCCAGCAGCAGTACCGGGACTAGCGACATCAATGAGCAGTTCTTC; d_gene: -; j_gene: TRBJ2-1; abundance: few; v_gene: TRBV21-1
CDR3aa: CASSQDYRNTEAFF; CDR3nt: TGCGCCAGCAGCCAAGATTACAGGAACACTGAAGCTTTCTTT; d_gene: -; j_gene: TRBJ1-1; abundance: -; v_gene: TRBV4-3
CDR3aa: CAIPGPSTDTQYF; CDR3nt: TGTGCCATCCCCGGACCGAGCACAGATACGCAGTATTTT; d_gene: -; j_gene: TRBJ2-3; abundance: few; v_gene: TRBV28
CDR3aa: CASSLGVVAGASEQYF; CDR3nt: TGTGCCAGCAGCTTAGGGGTGGTAGCGGGGGCTAGCGAGCAGTACTTC; d_gene: TRBD2; j_gene: TRBJ2-7; abundance: many; v_gene: TRBV7-8
CDR3aa: CATSIDGPYGYTF; CDR3nt: TGTGCCACCAGCATAGACGGACCCTATGGCTACACCTTC; d_gene: -; j_gene: TRBJ1-2; abundance: -; v_gene: TRBV15
CDR3aa: CASSLSQGGTGELFF; CDR3nt: TGTGCCAGCAGTTTGTCACAAGGGGGCACCGGGGAGCTGTTTTTT; d_gene: -; j_gene: TRBJ2-2; abundance: many; v_gene: TRBV12-3/TRBV12-4
CDR3aa: CASSLGTGGGQETQYF; CDR3nt: TGTGCCAGCAGCTTAGGAACAGGGGGCGGACAAGAGACCCAGTACTTC; d_gene: TRBD1; j_gene: TRBJ2-5; abundance: many; v_gene: TRBV7-2